This T cell receptor beta chain is drawn from a study of OX40 agonist ivuxolimab in advanced cancers. Turning to the study itself: Treatment of patients was with ivuxolimab, an agonistic anti-OX40 (CD134) antibody. Points from the study as a whole: On average, CD8+ T cells had more expanded clones than CD4+.

Germline values: CDR1 MNHNS, CDR2 SASEGT. Between the trimmed V and J ends, which lost 6 bases and 3 bases, there was a span of 16 bases. The CDR3 is made up of 15 amino acids. Comment on this clone: Its antigen is not identified.

The method was immunoSEQ multiplex PCR; TCRdb's version includes in-frame clones alone and lacks a portion of them. The top ten clones hold about 7.9% of a sample with 55,000 to 75,000 clones, over 75% of them seen once. The sample consisted of CD4+ or CD8+ T cells sorted from blood, taken in a trial of the OX40 agonist ivuxolimab. The origin of this receptor is an adult with an advanced solid tumor such as melanoma, head and neck, liver or kidney cancer. This rearrangement joins TRBV6-1 to TRBJ2-3; weak D call: TRBD2 (5 bases). Here the CDR3 DNA reads TGTGCCAGCAGCCCTGCACAGCGGACGACAGATACGCAGTATTTT. It yields the protein CASSPAQRTTDTQYF.